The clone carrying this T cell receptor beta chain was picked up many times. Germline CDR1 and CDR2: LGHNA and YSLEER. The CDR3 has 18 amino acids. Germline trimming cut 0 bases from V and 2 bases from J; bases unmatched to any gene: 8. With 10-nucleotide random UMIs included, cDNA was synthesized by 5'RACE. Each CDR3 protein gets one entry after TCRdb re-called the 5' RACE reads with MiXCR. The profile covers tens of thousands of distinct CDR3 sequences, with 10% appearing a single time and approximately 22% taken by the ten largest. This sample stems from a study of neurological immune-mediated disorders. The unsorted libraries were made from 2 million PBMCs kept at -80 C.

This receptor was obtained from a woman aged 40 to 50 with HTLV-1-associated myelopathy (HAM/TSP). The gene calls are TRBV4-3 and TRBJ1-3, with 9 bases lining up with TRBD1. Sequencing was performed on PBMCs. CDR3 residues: CASSQDVGTGGTGNTIYF. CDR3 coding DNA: TGCGCCAGCAGCCAAGATGTGGGCACAGGGGGCACTGGAAACACCATATATTTT.